This T cell receptor beta chain was recovered during a study of identical twins. Via MiXCR, TCRdb re-called the 5' RACE reads, giving one row per CDR3 protein. The sample shows about 250,000 distinct CDR3 sequences, 11% to 15% of them seen only once. This clonotype was detected only a few times. In germline, CDR1 is DFQATT, CDR2 SNEGSKA (reference sequence). Deletions cut 4 bases from V and 10 bases from J, with 14 bases between. This CDR3 contains 13 residues. The receptor comes from a woman aged 18 to 35 in good health. Sequencing was done on a sample of memory (CD45RO+) T cells sorted from blood. V gene TRBV20-1 combines with J gene TRBJ1-6; no definite D call. For the CDR3, the DNA is TGCAGTGCTACAATGGGCCGCGGATCACCCCTCCACTTT. Protein: CSATMGRGSPLHF.